Listed below are T cell receptor beta chains from one sample, sequenced in a study of beta chain features in type 1 diabetes. Clones were read by immunoSEQ multiplex PCR, and TCRdb kept only the in-frame ones, dropping some. The sample has fewer than 200,000 clones; under 13% are singletons. Material for sequencing was central memory CD4+ T cells from blood. The receptors derive from a man in his thirties or forties with type 1 diabetes. Both conserved end residues are part of each CDR3. The D gene is left open where the match is weak. The listing skips clone size in some rows; elsewhere it reads once, few, many or a size class.

d_call: NA; j_call: TRBJ1-2; clone_size: NA; v_call: TRBV4-3; cdr3_aa: CASSLKGEGPNYGYTF; cdr3_nt: TGCGCCAGCAGCCTCAAAGGGGAGGGGCCCAACTATGGCTACACCTTC
d_call: TRBD1; j_call: TRBJ1-4; clone_size: NA; v_call: TRBV19; cdr3_aa: CASSRRDRDNEKLFF; cdr3_nt: TGTGCCAGTAGTAGACGGGACAGGGATAATGAAAAACTGTTTTTT
d_call: TRBD2; j_call: TRBJ2-1; clone_size: NA; v_call: TRBV4-2; cdr3_aa: CASSQAGTRDTEQFF; cdr3_nt: TGTGCCAGCAGCCAAGCCGGGACTAGGGACACTGAGCAGTTCTTC
d_call: TRBD2; j_call: TRBJ2-7; clone_size: NA; v_call: TRBV29-1; cdr3_aa: CSVGEGWTYEQYF; cdr3_nt: TGCAGCGTTGGGGAGGGTTGGACCTACGAGCAGTACTTC
d_call: TRBD2; j_call: TRBJ2-1; clone_size: many; v_call: TRBV18; cdr3_aa: CASSPLSGLQFF; cdr3_nt: TGTGCCAGCTCACCACTTAGCGGGCTTCAGTTCTTC
d_call: NA; j_call: TRBJ1-1; clone_size: NA; v_call: TRBV7-6; cdr3_aa: CASSKQQGTEAFF; cdr3_nt: TGTGCCAGCAGCAAGCAGCAGGGGACTGAAGCTTTCTTT
d_call: TRBD1; j_call: TRBJ2-7; clone_size: few; v_call: TRBV6-6; cdr3_aa: CASTTEGAAYEQYF; cdr3_nt: TGTGCCAGCACTACCGAGGGGGCCGCCTACGAGCAGTACTTC
d_call: TRBD1; j_call: TRBJ1-2; clone_size: NA; v_call: TRBV5-1; cdr3_aa: CASSDDLTGRGGYTF; cdr3_nt: TGCGCCAGCAGCGACGATCTGACAGGGCGCGGAGGCTACACCTTC
d_call: TRBD1; j_call: TRBJ1-1; clone_size: NA; v_call: TRBV5-1; cdr3_aa: CASSLSQGSVNTEAFF; cdr3_nt: TGCGCCAGCAGCTTGTCACAGGGGTCCGTGAACACTGAAGCTTTCTTT
d_call: NA; j_call: TRBJ1-1; clone_size: few; v_call: TRBV7-9; cdr3_aa: CASSFTGETEAFF; cdr3_nt: TGTGCCAGCAGCTTCACGGGAGAGACTGAAGCTTTCTTT
d_call: TRBD1; j_call: TRBJ2-3; clone_size: few; v_call: TRBV7-2; cdr3_aa: CASSPPGQGYRNTQYF; cdr3_nt: TGTGCCAGCAGCCCCCCGGGACAGGGATATAGAAATACGCAGTATTTT
d_call: TRBD1; j_call: TRBJ2-5; clone_size: few; v_call: TRBV12-5; cdr3_aa: CASGTGTGGGETQYF; cdr3_nt: TGTGCTAGTGGAACAGGGACAGGGGGTGGGGAGACCCAGTACTTC
d_call: TRBD1; j_call: TRBJ1-2; clone_size: few; v_call: TRBV27; cdr3_aa: CASSFYRTGGYGYTF; cdr3_nt: TGTGCCAGCAGTTTCTATCGGACAGGGGGCTATGGCTACACCTTC
d_call: NA; j_call: TRBJ1-2; clone_size: NA; v_call: TRBV13; cdr3_aa: CASSLEYSGANYGYTF; cdr3_nt: TGTGCCAGCAGCTTAGAATACAGCGGAGCTAACTATGGCTACACCTTC
d_call: NA; j_call: TRBJ1-1; clone_size: few; v_call: TRBV9; cdr3_aa: CASSKGSLNTEAFF; cdr3_nt: TGTGCCAGCAGCAAGGGGTCTCTGAACACTGAAGCTTTCTTT
d_call: TRBD2; j_call: TRBJ2-5; clone_size: NA; v_call: TRBV5-1; cdr3_aa: CASSLALAGQQETQYF; cdr3_nt: TGCGCCAGCAGCTTGGCCCTAGCGGGACAACAAGAGACCCAGTACTTC
d_call: TRBD2; j_call: TRBJ2-1; clone_size: NA; v_call: TRBV10-2; cdr3_aa: CASNRGRGNEQFF; cdr3_nt: TGCGCCAGCAACCGCGGGAGGGGGAATGAGCAGTTCTTC
d_call: NA; j_call: TRBJ2-3; clone_size: few; v_call: TRBV25-1; cdr3_aa: CASSPEPSADTQYF; cdr3_nt: TGTGCCAGCAGTCCGGAGCCGAGCGCAGATACGCAGTATTTT
d_call: NA; j_call: TRBJ1-1; clone_size: few; v_call: TRBV7-9; cdr3_aa: CASSLAEGTEAFF; cdr3_nt: TGTGCCAGCAGCTTAGCGGAGGGCACTGAAGCTTTCTTT
d_call: TRBD1; j_call: TRBJ1-1; clone_size: NA; v_call: TRBV5-1; cdr3_aa: CASSWEQGEAFF; cdr3_nt: TGCGCCAGCAGCTGGGAACAGGGGGAGGCTTTCTTT
d_call: NA; j_call: TRBJ2-7; clone_size: few; v_call: TRBV5-1; cdr3_aa: CASSMDILYEQYF; cdr3_nt: TGCGCCAGCAGCATGGACATCCTCTACGAGCAGTACTTC
d_call: NA; j_call: TRBJ2-7; clone_size: NA; v_call: TRBV18; cdr3_aa: CASSPPGRGIYEQYF; cdr3_nt: TGTGCCAGCTCACCACCGGGGAGGGGGATTTACGAGCAGTACTTC
d_call: NA; j_call: TRBJ2-3; clone_size: NA; v_call: TRBV7-3; cdr3_aa: CASSVEGSDTQYF; cdr3_nt: TGTGCCAGCAGCGTTGAGGGTTCAGATACGCAGTATTTT
d_call: TRBD2; j_call: TRBJ2-5; clone_size: many; v_call: TRBV7-9; cdr3_aa: CASSFPGLAAQETQYF; cdr3_nt: TGTGCCAGCAGCTTCCCGGGACTAGCGGCGCAAGAGACCCAGTACTTC
d_call: NA; j_call: TRBJ2-3; clone_size: few; v_call: TRBV2; cdr3_aa: CASSVSWSTDTQYF; cdr3_nt: TGTGCCAGCAGTGTCAGTTGGAGCACAGATACGCAGTATTTT
d_call: NA; j_call: TRBJ2-1; clone_size: NA; v_call: TRBV7-8; cdr3_aa: CASSFDNEQFF; cdr3_nt: TGTGCCAGCAGCTTCGACAATGAGCAGTTCTTC
d_call: TRBD2; j_call: TRBJ2-1; clone_size: NA; v_call: TRBV18; cdr3_aa: CASSPGTSGYNEQFF; cdr3_nt: TGTGCCAGCTCACCCGGGACTAGCGGATACAATGAGCAGTTCTTC
d_call: TRBD2; j_call: TRBJ2-5; clone_size: NA; v_call: TRBV10-3; cdr3_aa: CAISEAGVQTQYF; cdr3_nt: TGTGCCATCAGTGAGGCGGGAGTACAGACCCAGTACTTC
d_call: NA; j_call: TRBJ1-5; clone_size: NA; v_call: TRBV19; cdr3_aa: CASSPQGIEPQHF; cdr3_nt: TGTGCCAGTAGTCCCCAGGGTATAGAGCCCCAGCATTTT
d_call: NA; j_call: TRBJ1-1; clone_size: few; v_call: TRBV4-2; cdr3_aa: CASSQDQEGGRAEAFF; cdr3_nt: TGTGCCAGCAGCCAAGATCAGGAGGGTGGTAGGGCTGAAGCTTTCTTT
d_call: TRBD2; j_call: TRBJ2-7; clone_size: NA; v_call: TRBV30; cdr3_aa: CAWSVSSGSWYEQYF; cdr3_nt: TGTGCCTGGAGTGTGTCTAGCGGTTCGTGGTACGAGCAGTACTTC
d_call: NA; j_call: TRBJ2-3; clone_size: NA; v_call: TRBV4-3; cdr3_aa: CASSQDLETLQYF; cdr3_nt: TGCGCCAGCAGCCAAGACCTGGAGACCTTGCAGTATTTT
d_call: TRBD1; j_call: TRBJ2-7; clone_size: NA; v_call: TRBV19; cdr3_aa: CASSPRDRGAEQYF; cdr3_nt: TGTGCCAGTAGTCCCCGGGACAGGGGAGCCGAGCAGTACTTC
d_call: TRBD2; j_call: TRBJ2-7; clone_size: NA; v_call: TRBV6-5; cdr3_aa: CASGPAGTFSYEQYF; cdr3_nt: TGTGCCAGCGGCCCAGCGGGAACTTTCTCCTACGAGCAGTACTTC
d_call: TRBD1; j_call: TRBJ1-1; clone_size: NA; v_call: TRBV5-1; cdr3_aa: CASSLYEQGTNTEAFF; cdr3_nt: TGCGCCAGCAGCTTATACGAACAGGGGACGAACACTGAAGCTTTCTTT
d_call: NA; j_call: TRBJ2-7; clone_size: NA; v_call: TRBV28; cdr3_aa: CASTGSYEQYF; cdr3_nt: TGTGCCAGCACAGGGTCCTACGAGCAGTACTTC
d_call: NA; j_call: TRBJ1-1; clone_size: few; v_call: TRBV19; cdr3_aa: CASSILTGGSSTEAFF; cdr3_nt: TGTGCCAGTAGTATTCTGACAGGCGGAAGCTCGACTGAAGCTTTCTTT
d_call: TRBD2; j_call: TRBJ2-7; clone_size: NA; v_call: TRBV11-3; cdr3_aa: CASSLLAGVSYEQYF; cdr3_nt: TGTGCCAGCAGCTTACTAGCGGGAGTCAGCTACGAGCAGTACTTC
d_call: TRBD1; j_call: TRBJ1-2; clone_size: few; v_call: TRBV18; cdr3_aa: CASSPDRERDYGYTF; cdr3_nt: TGTGCCAGCTCACCGGACAGGGAAAGGGACTATGGCTACACCTTC
d_call: NA; j_call: TRBJ2-3; clone_size: NA; v_call: TRBV11-2; cdr3_aa: CASSRSGDTQYF; cdr3_nt: TGTGCCAGCAGCCGTAGCGGAGATACGCAGTATTTT
d_call: TRBD1; j_call: TRBJ2-7; clone_size: few; v_call: TRBV29-1; cdr3_aa: CSARTGEDSYEQYF; cdr3_nt: TGCAGCGCAAGGACAGGGGAAGACTCCTACGAGCAGTACTTC
d_call: TRBD2; j_call: TRBJ2-1; clone_size: many; v_call: TRBV18; cdr3_aa: CASSPRASGSSYNEQFF; cdr3_nt: TGTGCCAGCTCACCACGGGCTAGCGGCAGCTCCTACAATGAGCAGTTCTTC
d_call: NA; j_call: TRBJ2-3; clone_size: NA; v_call: TRBV6-5; cdr3_aa: CASSRFTWDTQYF; cdr3_nt: TGTGCCAGCAGTCGGTTCACGTGGGATACGCAGTATTTT
d_call: TRBD1; j_call: TRBJ1-1; clone_size: NA; v_call: TRBV30; cdr3_aa: CAWRTGTANTEAFF; cdr3_nt: TGTGCCTGGAGGACGGGGACAGCGAACACTGAAGCTTTCTTT
d_call: TRBD1; j_call: TRBJ2-1; clone_size: few; v_call: TRBV9; cdr3_aa: CASSVEQGAYEQFF; cdr3_nt: TGTGCCAGCAGCGTAGAACAGGGGGCCTATGAGCAGTTCTTC
d_call: NA; j_call: TRBJ2-1; clone_size: few; v_call: TRBV2; cdr3_aa: CASKETTYNEQFF; cdr3_nt: TGTGCCAGCAAGGAGACGACCTACAATGAGCAGTTCTTC
d_call: NA; j_call: TRBJ1-5; clone_size: few; v_call: TRBV7-9; cdr3_aa: CASSLGLDRNQPQHF; cdr3_nt: TGTGCCAGCAGCTTAGGGCTCGACAGGAATCAGCCCCAGCATTTT
d_call: TRBD1; j_call: TRBJ1-1; clone_size: NA; v_call: TRBV27; cdr3_aa: CASSPDRAPVSEAFF; cdr3_nt: TGTGCCAGCAGTCCGGACAGGGCCCCGGTTTCTGAAGCTTTCTTT
d_call: NA; j_call: TRBJ2-5; clone_size: NA; v_call: TRBV7-2; cdr3_aa: CASSFMQIQETQYF; cdr3_nt: TGTGCCAGCAGCTTCATGCAGATCCAAGAGACCCAGTACTTC
d_call: NA; j_call: TRBJ1-1; clone_size: NA; v_call: TRBV5-1; cdr3_aa: CASSLGDAGVNTEAFF; cdr3_nt: TGCGCCAGCAGCTTGGGGGACGCGGGGGTGAACACTGAAGCTTTCTTT
d_call: NA; j_call: TRBJ2-2; clone_size: NA; v_call: TRBV7-2; cdr3_aa: CASSTWRATGELFF; cdr3_nt: TGTGCCAGCAGCACATGGAGGGCCACCGGGGAGCTGTTTTTT
d_call: NA; j_call: TRBJ1-2; clone_size: NA; v_call: TRBV9; cdr3_aa: CASSQVGESVGYTF; cdr3_nt: TGTGCCAGCAGCCAGGTAGGGGAATCGGTTGGCTACACCTTC
d_call: NA; j_call: TRBJ1-1; clone_size: NA; v_call: TRBV4-3; cdr3_aa: CASSQEPVKSGEAFF; cdr3_nt: TGCGCCAGCAGCCAAGAACCGGTCAAATCTGGTGAAGCTTTCTTT
d_call: NA; j_call: TRBJ2-5; clone_size: NA; v_call: TRBV5-1; cdr3_aa: CASSEDSFLQETQYF; cdr3_nt: TGCGCCAGCAGCGAAGACAGCTTTTTACAAGAGACCCAGTACTTC
d_call: NA; j_call: TRBJ2-1; clone_size: NA; v_call: TRBV14; cdr3_aa: CASSPSGSLYNEQFF; cdr3_nt: TGTGCCAGCAGTCCCAGCGGATCCTTGTACAATGAGCAGTTCTTC
d_call: TRBD1; j_call: TRBJ2-7; clone_size: few; v_call: TRBV5-1; cdr3_aa: CASSFSGGQGVYEQYF; cdr3_nt: TGCGCCAGCAGCTTTAGTGGGGGACAGGGGGTCTACGAGCAGTACTTC
d_call: TRBD1; j_call: TRBJ1-2; clone_size: NA; v_call: TRBV28; cdr3_aa: CASSSGQGSYGYTF; cdr3_nt: TGTGCCAGCAGTTCGGGACAGGGTAGCTATGGCTACACCTTC
d_call: NA; j_call: TRBJ1-1; clone_size: NA; v_call: TRBV2; cdr3_aa: CASNPVVNTEAFF; cdr3_nt: TGTGCCAGCAACCCGGTAGTGAACACTGAAGCTTTCTTT
d_call: TRBD2; j_call: TRBJ2-5; clone_size: NA; v_call: TRBV9; cdr3_aa: CASSVAGGSYQETQYF; cdr3_nt: TGTGCCAGCAGCGTAGCGGGAGGATCGTACCAAGAGACCCAGTACTTC
d_call: TRBD1; j_call: TRBJ1-4; clone_size: few; v_call: TRBV30; cdr3_aa: CAGRTGTWNEKLFF; cdr3_nt: TGTGCCGGGCGGACAGGGACCTGGAATGAAAAACTGTTTTTT